The 8 T cell receptor beta chains below were found in one sample sequenced in a study of CXCR3-negative and CXCR3-positive naive CD8 T cells. In preparing the TRB cDNA libraries, 5' RACE with UMI labels was used. Following a re-call of the 5' RACE reads, TCRdb has one entry per CDR3 protein and lacks DNA. Recorded for this sample: 50,000 to 55,000 distinct CDR3 sequences. Sequences were obtained from naive CXCR3- CD8+ T cells from blood. Subset described: CD45RO-CCR7+CD27+CD95- naive CD8+ T cells lacking CXCR3 (TNR3-). These receptor sequences come from a human donor in good health. Some clones in this sample may be carry-over from other donors' samples.

The chain combines TRBV27 with TRBJ2-3; the D call of TRBD1 rests on TCRdb alone, since no DNA is present to check it. The germline gives CDR1 MNHEY, CDR2 SMNVEV (reference sequence). This CDR3 is 15 amino acids long. The CDR3 reads CASSFTGGAVDTQYF.

The gene calls are TRBV5-6 and TRBJ2-1; absent DNA, TCRdb's TRBD2 call cannot be checked. Germline CDR1 is SGHDT and CDR2 is YYEEEE. The CDR3 totals 15 residues. The CDR3 region is CASSLGLGLHVEQFF. The full variable domain, with the rest looked up from reference TRBV5-6 and TRBJ2-1, is DAGVTQSPTHLIKTRGQQVTLRCSPKSGHDTVSWYQQALGQGPQFIFQYYEEEERQRGNFPDRFSGHQFPNYSSELNVNALLLGDSALYLCASSLGLGLHVEQFFGPGTRLTVL.

The genes are TRBV7-6 and TRBJ1-2; the TCRdb call, TRBD1, lacks DNA for checking. CDR3 size: 14 residues. Germline CDR1 reads SGHVS; CDR2 reads FNYEAQ. The CDR3 spells CASSNRKGTDGYTF.

J is TRBJ2-1 and V is TRBV29-1; TCRdb's D call of TRBD1 is untestable without DNA. Germline assignment: CDR1 SQVTM and CDR2 ANQGSEA. The CDR3 is made up of 14 amino acids. CDR3 sequence reads: CSVRGQGIYNEQFF.

The chain uses TRBV27 and TRBJ1-4; no DNA is available, so the TRBD1 call from TCRdb remains unchecked. The CDR3 contains 15 residues. Germline V lookup: CDR1 MNHEY, CDR2 SMNVEV (reference sequence). The CDR3 loop is CASSLSGQGFGKLFF.

This chain connects TRBV29-1 to TRBJ2-3; TCRdb proposes TRBD1, but this gene call is untestable without DNA. Germline V gene sequence: CDR1 SQVTM, CDR2 ANQGSEA. This CDR3 spans 12 amino acids. CDR3 sequence reads: CSVTGGGDTQYF.

The J gene is TRBJ2-1, the V gene TRBV29-1. Germline V gene sequence: CDR1 SQVTM, CDR2 ANQGSEA. The CDR3 sequence is 14 residues long. The CDR3 region is CSVGSRQSYNEQFF.

The chain uses TRBV13 and TRBJ2-5; TCRdb lists TRBD2, though no DNA is available to test this call. Per germline, CDR1 PRHDT and CDR2 FYEKMQ (reference sequence). The CDR3 runs to 14 residues. The CDR3 spells CASSPGGAGETQYF.